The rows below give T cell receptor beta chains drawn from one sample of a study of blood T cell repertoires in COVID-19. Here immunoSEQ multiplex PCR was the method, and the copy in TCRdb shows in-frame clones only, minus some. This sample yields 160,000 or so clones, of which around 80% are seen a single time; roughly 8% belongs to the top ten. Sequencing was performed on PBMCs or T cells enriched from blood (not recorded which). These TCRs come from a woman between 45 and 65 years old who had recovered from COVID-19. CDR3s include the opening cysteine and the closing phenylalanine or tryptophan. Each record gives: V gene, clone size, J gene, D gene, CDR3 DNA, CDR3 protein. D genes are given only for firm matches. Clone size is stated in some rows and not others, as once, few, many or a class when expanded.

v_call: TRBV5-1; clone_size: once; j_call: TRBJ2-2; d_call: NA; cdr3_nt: TGCGCCAGCAGCTCGGACTGGGCCGGGGAGCTGTTTTTT; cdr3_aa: CASSSDWAGELFF
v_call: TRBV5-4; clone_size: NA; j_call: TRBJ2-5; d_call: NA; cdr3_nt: TGTGCCAGCAGCTTGCAAGCAGCGGGGAGGGGGGAGACCCAGTACTTC; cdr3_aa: CASSLQAAGRGETQYF
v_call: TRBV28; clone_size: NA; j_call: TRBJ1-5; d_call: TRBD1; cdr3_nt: TGTGCCAGCGCCCCTTCGTTCGGACAGGGCCGGTTAAGCAATCAGCCCCAGCATTTT; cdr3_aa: CASAPSFGQGRLSNQPQHF
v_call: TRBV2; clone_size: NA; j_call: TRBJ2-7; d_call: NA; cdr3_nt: TGTGCCAGCAGGTCCGGTTTCTACGAGCAGTACTTC; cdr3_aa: CASRSGFYEQYF
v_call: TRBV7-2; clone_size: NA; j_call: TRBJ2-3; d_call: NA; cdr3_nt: TGTGCCAGCAGCTACCAAGGGGGTAGCACAGATACGCAGTATTTT; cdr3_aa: CASSYQGGSTDTQYF
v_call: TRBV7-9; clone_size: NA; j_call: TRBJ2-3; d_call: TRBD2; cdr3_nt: TGTGCCAGCAGCGTTAGCGGGGGCACAGATACGCAGTATTTT; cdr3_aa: CASSVSGGTDTQYF
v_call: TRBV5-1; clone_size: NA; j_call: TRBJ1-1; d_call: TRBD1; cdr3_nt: TGCGCCAGCAGCTATCCGGGACAGGGGGACACTGAAGCTTTCTTT; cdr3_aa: CASSYPGQGDTEAFF
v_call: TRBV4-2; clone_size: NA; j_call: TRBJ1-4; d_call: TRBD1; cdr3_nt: TGTGCCAGCAGCCAAGATGCAACAGGGGGCTATGAAAAACTGTTTTTT; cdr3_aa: CASSQDATGGYEKLFF
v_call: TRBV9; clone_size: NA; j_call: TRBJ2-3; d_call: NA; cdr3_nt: TGTGCCAGCAGCACCCGACTCTCCACAGATACGCAGTATTTT; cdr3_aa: CASSTRLSTDTQYF
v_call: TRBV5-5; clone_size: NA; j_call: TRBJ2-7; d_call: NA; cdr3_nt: TGTGCCAGCAGCCGAACAGGGCAATTCTACTCCTACGAGCAGTACTTC; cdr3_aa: CASSRTGQFYSYEQYF
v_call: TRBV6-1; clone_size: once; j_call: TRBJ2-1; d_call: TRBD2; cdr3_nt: TGTGCCAGCAGTGAAGGGTCTGGAACTAGCGGGAGGGCCGTCTTC; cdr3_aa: CASSEGSGTSGRAVF
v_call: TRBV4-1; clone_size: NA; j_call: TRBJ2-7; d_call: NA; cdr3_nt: TGCGCCAGCAGCCAAGAAGTAGTAAACGAGCAGTACTTC; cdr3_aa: CASSQEVVNEQYF
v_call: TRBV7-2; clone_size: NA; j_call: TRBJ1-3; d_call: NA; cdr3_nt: TGTGCCAGCAGCTTAAGTGAGGTGGCTGGAAACACCATATATTTT; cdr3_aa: CASSLSEVAGNTIYF
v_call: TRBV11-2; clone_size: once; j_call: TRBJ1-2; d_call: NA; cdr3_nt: TGTGCCAGCAGCTTAGGGTTGGAGGGCTATGGCTACACCTTC; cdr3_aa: CASSLGLEGYGYTF
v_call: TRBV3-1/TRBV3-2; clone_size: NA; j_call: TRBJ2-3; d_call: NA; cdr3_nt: TGTGCCAGCAGCCAAGATACCAGGGGATTTCAGTATTTT; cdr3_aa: CASSQDTRGFQYF
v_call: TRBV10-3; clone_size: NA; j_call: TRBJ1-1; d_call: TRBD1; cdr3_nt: TGTGCCACCTCGACAGGGGCGCGGACTGAAGCTTTCTTT; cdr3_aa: CATSTGARTEAFF
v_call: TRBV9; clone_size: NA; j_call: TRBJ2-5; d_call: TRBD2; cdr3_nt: TGTGCCAGCAGCGTCGGGACTAGCGGGAATTTGGTAGAGACCCAGTACTTC; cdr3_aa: CASSVGTSGNLVETQYF
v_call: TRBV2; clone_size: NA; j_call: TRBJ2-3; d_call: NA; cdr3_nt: TGTGCCAGCAGGACGGGGGATACGCAGTATTTT; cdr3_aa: CASRTGDTQYF
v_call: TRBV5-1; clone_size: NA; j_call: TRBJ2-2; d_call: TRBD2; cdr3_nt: TGCGCCAGCAGCTTGGACACTAGCGGGGGGAAAGCCGGGGAGCTGTTTTTT; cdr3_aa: CASSLDTSGGKAGELFF
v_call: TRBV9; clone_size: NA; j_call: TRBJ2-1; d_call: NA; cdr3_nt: TGTGCCAGCAGCGAGGAAGCCTGGGGAGACAATGAGCAGTTCTTC; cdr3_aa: CASSEEAWGDNEQFF
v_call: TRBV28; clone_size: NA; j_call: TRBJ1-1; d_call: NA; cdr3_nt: TGTGCCAGCAGTTTACAGGGGTACACTGAAGCTTTCTTT; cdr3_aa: CASSLQGYTEAFF
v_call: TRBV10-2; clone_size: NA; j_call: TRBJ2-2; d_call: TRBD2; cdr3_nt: TGCGCCAGCAGAGTTAGCGGGGGGGGGAACACCGGGGAGCTGTTTTTT; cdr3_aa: CASRVSGGGNTGELFF
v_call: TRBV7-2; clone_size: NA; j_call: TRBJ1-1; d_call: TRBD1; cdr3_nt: TGTGCCAGCAGCCCGACAGGGGGATCGATAAACACTGAAGCTTTCTTT; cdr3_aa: CASSPTGGSINTEAFF
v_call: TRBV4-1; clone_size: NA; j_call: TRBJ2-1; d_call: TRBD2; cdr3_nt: TGCGCCAGCAGCCAGGCCCACGGCGGGGGAGCTTACAATGAGCAGTTCTTC; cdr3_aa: CASSQAHGGGAYNEQFF
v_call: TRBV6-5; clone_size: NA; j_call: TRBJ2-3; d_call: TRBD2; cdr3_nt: TGTGCCAGCAGGGTTAGCGGGGGGCCAGATACGCAGTATTTT; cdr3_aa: CASRVSGGPDTQYF
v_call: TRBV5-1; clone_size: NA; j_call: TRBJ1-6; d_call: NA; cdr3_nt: TGCGCCAGCAGCTTGTCGTCAGGGAGGTCCGATTCACCCCTCCACTTT; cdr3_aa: CASSLSSGRSDSPLHF
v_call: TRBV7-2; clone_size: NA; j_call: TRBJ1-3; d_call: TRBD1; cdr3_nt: TGTGCCAGCAGCCTGCCTAGGGACAGGGGAAACACCATATATTTT; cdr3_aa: CASSLPRDRGNTIYF
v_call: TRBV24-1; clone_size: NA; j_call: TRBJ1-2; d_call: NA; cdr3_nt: TGTGCCACCAGTGATCCCAGGGTGAGGGGCTACACCTTC; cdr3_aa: CATSDPRVRGYTF
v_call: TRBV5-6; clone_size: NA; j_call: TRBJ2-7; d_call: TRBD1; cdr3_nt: TGTGCCAGCAGCCTCCAGGGACAGGACCACTACGAGCAGTACTTC; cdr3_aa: CASSLQGQDHYEQYF